A selection of T cell receptor beta chains follows, all from one sample in a study of OX40 agonist ivuxolimab in advanced cancers. Repertoires were generated with immunoSEQ multiplex PCR, while TCRdb's copy carries only in-frame clones and drops some. In the table there are 77,000 or so clones, approximately 90% of which are singletons. Here the sequenced sample was CD4+ or CD8+ T cells sorted from blood, taken in a trial of the OX40 agonist ivuxolimab. The receptor set was obtained from an adult with an advanced solid tumor such as melanoma, head and neck, liver or kidney cancer. CDR3s include the opening cysteine and the closing phenylalanine or tryptophan. D genes are given only for firm matches. Where a row states a size, it is once, few, many or the class of an expanded clone; other rows omit it.

J gene: TRBJ1-2
D gene: TRBD1
clone size: NA
V gene: TRBV19
CDR3 DNA: TGTGCCAGTACCGCCTTGACAGGGGACGGCTACACCTTC
CDR3 protein: CASTALTGDGYTF

J gene: TRBJ1-1
D gene: NA
clone size: few
V gene: TRBV19
CDR3 DNA: TGTGCCAGTAACGCCGGGACGGGACCGAACACTGAAGCTTTCTTT
CDR3 protein: CASNAGTGPNTEAFF

J gene: TRBJ1-2
D gene: TRBD1
clone size: once
V gene: TRBV18
CDR3 DNA: TGTGCCAGCTCACCACTCGGGACAGGGGCAACTAACTATGGCTACACCTTC
CDR3 protein: CASSPLGTGATNYGYTF

J gene: TRBJ1-5
D gene: NA
clone size: NA
V gene: TRBV30
CDR3 DNA: TGTGCCTGGAGTGCGGGGGAGCAGCCCCAGCATTTT
CDR3 protein: CAWSAGEQPQHF

J gene: TRBJ2-2
D gene: NA
clone size: NA
V gene: TRBV7-3
CDR3 DNA: TGTGCCAGCAGCCCGGGACCTTACACCGGGGAGCTGTTTTTT
CDR3 protein: CASSPGPYTGELFF

J gene: TRBJ2-7
D gene: NA
clone size: NA
V gene: TRBV7-3
CDR3 DNA: TGTGCCAGCAGCTTAATCAGGGAATACGAGCAGTACTTC
CDR3 protein: CASSLIREYEQYF

J gene: TRBJ2-1
D gene: TRBD2
clone size: NA
V gene: TRBV19
CDR3 DNA: TGTGCCAGTAGTATTACGACTAGCGGGGCCTACAATGAGCAGTTCTTC
CDR3 protein: CASSITTSGAYNEQFF

J gene: TRBJ2-5
D gene: NA
clone size: NA
V gene: TRBV19
CDR3 DNA: TGTGCCAGCTCCCTCAGGGTGGCCAGACAAGAGACCCAGTACTTC
CDR3 protein: CASSLRVARQETQYF

J gene: TRBJ1-2
D gene: NA
clone size: NA
V gene: TRBV7-3
CDR3 DNA: TGTGCCAGCAGCCAAACCAGGGGCTATGGCTACACCTTC
CDR3 protein: CASSQTRGYGYTF

J gene: TRBJ1-1
D gene: NA
clone size: once
V gene: TRBV5-1
CDR3 DNA: TGCGCCAGCAGCCTGGACCTTAACACTGAAGCTTTCTTT
CDR3 protein: CASSLDLNTEAFF

J gene: TRBJ1-1
D gene: NA
clone size: NA
V gene: TRBV19
CDR3 DNA: TGTGCCAGTAGCCCCGCGGGGAACACTGAAGCTTTCTTT
CDR3 protein: CASSPAGNTEAFF

J gene: TRBJ1-4
D gene: NA
clone size: NA
V gene: TRBV7-2
CDR3 DNA: TGTGCCAGCAGCTTAGCGCGTCCAGGGTTAGAAAAACTGTTTTTT
CDR3 protein: CASSLARPGLEKLFF

J gene: TRBJ1-2
D gene: TRBD1
clone size: NA
V gene: TRBV7-9
CDR3 DNA: TGTGCCAGCAGCATGACAGGGGTCTTCTATGGCTACACCTTC
CDR3 protein: CASSMTGVFYGYTF

J gene: TRBJ2-3
D gene: TRBD1
clone size: NA
V gene: TRBV25-1
CDR3 DNA: TGTGCCAGCAGTGAATATATTCCAACAGGGGGCACAGATACGCAGTATTTT
CDR3 protein: CASSEYIPTGGTDTQYF

J gene: TRBJ2-5
D gene: NA
clone size: NA
V gene: TRBV11-2
CDR3 DNA: TGTGCCAGCAGCTTAGTTGCTAGCGTACAAGAGACCCAGTACTTC
CDR3 protein: CASSLVASVQETQYF

J gene: TRBJ1-6
D gene: NA
clone size: few
V gene: TRBV2
CDR3 DNA: NA
CDR3 protein: CASCFLGGDSPLHF

J gene: TRBJ1-3
D gene: NA
clone size: NA
V gene: TRBV6-6
CDR3 DNA: TGTGCCAGCAGTACCGTAGGTGGAGCAACTGGAAACACCATATATTTT
CDR3 protein: CASSTVGGATGNTIYF

J gene: TRBJ1-3
D gene: NA
clone size: NA
V gene: TRBV30
CDR3 DNA: TGTGCCTGGAGTGGCAGGCTCTCTGGAAACACCATATATTTT
CDR3 protein: CAWSGRLSGNTIYF

J gene: TRBJ2-7
D gene: NA
clone size: NA
V gene: TRBV19
CDR3 DNA: TGTGCCAGTAGTACGGACAGAGCCTACGAGCAGTACTTC
CDR3 protein: CASSTDRAYEQYF

J gene: TRBJ2-3
D gene: NA
clone size: few
V gene: TRBV10-3
CDR3 DNA: TGTGCCATCAGTGAGACCGGGCCCCAGGATACGCAGTATTTT
CDR3 protein: CAISETGPQDTQYF

J gene: TRBJ1-6
D gene: TRBD1
clone size: NA
V gene: TRBV5-1
CDR3 DNA: TGCGCCAGCAGCTTGGAAGTGGACAGGGGAGGTTCACCCCTCCACTTT
CDR3 protein: CASSLEVDRGGSPLHF

J gene: TRBJ1-1
D gene: NA
clone size: NA
V gene: TRBV10-3
CDR3 DNA: TGTGCCATTACCGGTAGTGAGGGAATGAACACTGAAGCTTTCTTT
CDR3 protein: CAITGSEGMNTEAFF